What follows are 19 T cell receptor beta chains derived from one specimen sequenced in a study of T cell clonality in common variable immunodeficiency. Assay used: immunoSEQ multiplex PCR; TCRdb lists only in-frame clones, some missing. Singletons are absent from the sample, which has more than 30,000 clones. The sequenced sample was peripheral blood mononuclear cells. The receptor source for this set is a person between 18 and 75 years old in good health.

This clone has at least ten counts. The covered CDR3 bases are TGTGCCAGCAGTTCCCTCAGCGGGAATCAGCCC. It encodes CASSSLSGNQP. The whole CDR3 region reads CASSSLSGNQPQHF. The gene calls are TRBV12-3 or TRBV12-4 and TRBJ1-5, with D unresolved. From the germline J gene comes the end of the CDR3, since the read stops 3 residues before it. The V gene lost 4 bases and the J gene lost 4 bases, with 11 bases spanning the gap. CDR3 length equals 14 residues.

At least ten counts were recorded for this clone. Read coverage stops 3 residues before the CDR3 terminus; the germline J gene supplies the remainder. The gene calls are TRBV29-1 and TRBJ2-1; 9 bases are a match to TRBD2. V lost 2 bases to trimming and J lost 0 bases; unmatched junction nucleotides: 5. Per the germline V gene, CDR1 is SQVTM and CDR2 is ANQGSEA. This CDR3 region has 16 residues. The CDR3 sequence: CSVELAGARSYNEQFF. The part of the CDR3 DNA that was read is TGCAGCGTTGAATTAGCGGGAGCTCGCTCCTACAATGAG.

This clone was found many times. Coverage ceases 3 residues before the CDR3 finishes, and the germline J gene fills in the end. The sample carries other DNA sequences with the same CDR3. The chain recombines TRBV18 with TRBJ2-4; no reliable D call. Germline CDR1 reads KGHSH; CDR2 reads LQKENI. The CDR3 extends over 16 amino acids. Trimming left V 1 base short and J 0 bases short, with 10 bases between. The CDR3 bases that were read are TGTGCCAGCTCACCACAGGCCCCTGGAGCCAAAAACATT. This gives the protein CASSPQAPGAKNI. The entire CDR3 sequence reads CASSPQAPGAKNIQYF. Looking up the rest from reference TRBV18 and TRBJ2-4 gives the full variable domain: NAGVMQNPRHLVRRRGQEARLRCSPMKGHSHVYWYRQLPEEGLKFMVYLQKENIIDESGMPKERFSAEFPKEGPSILRIQQVVRGDSAAYFCASSPQAPGAKNIQYFGAGTRLSVL.

There are many counts of this clone. The DNA ends 3 residues before the CDR3 does, and the rest of the CDR3 is filled in from the germline J gene. The genes are TRBV6-2 or TRBV6-3 and TRBJ2-4, with 7 positions matching TRBD2. Per the germline V gene, CDR1 is MNHEY and CDR2 is SVGEGT. The length of the CDR3 is 13 residues. V was clipped by 9 bases and J by 5 bases; unmatched bases: 7. The DNA read from the CDR3 is TGTGCCAGTTCGAGCGGGGTCCAAAACATT. This gives the protein CASSSGVQNI. The whole CDR3 sequence reads CASSSGVQNIQYF.

This clone came up many times. The read falls 3 residues short of the CDR3 end, and the missing part is taken from the germline J gene. This chain uses TRBV6-2 or TRBV6-3 with TRBJ2-3; 10 nucleotides line up with TRBD1. The V and J ends lost 4 bases and 2 bases, in that order; junction bases with no gene match: 3. Germline CDR1 MNHEY, CDR2 SVGEGT. The CDR3 contains 15 residues. The sequenced CDR3 bases are TGTGCCAGCAGTTCGGGACAGGGGCACACAGATACG. Its translation: CASSSGQGHTDT. The CDR3, in full, reads CASSSGQGHTDTQYF.

This clone was seen more than once but under ten times. The CDR3 end lies 3 residues beyond the end of the read and is filled in from the germline J gene. The chain has TRBV20-1 and TRBJ2-1, with a possible D match to TRBD2 (7 bases). V lost 3 bases and J 9 bases, leaving 18 bases between the germline ends. In germline, CDR1 is DFQATT, CDR2 SNEGSKA (reference sequence). CDR3 length: 14 amino acids. The sequenced part of the CDR3 DNA is TGCAGTGCTAGTGGGGGGCGGGGGAGCTTTGAG. Translating it yields CSASGGRGSFE. The whole CDR3 sequence is CSASGGRGSFEQFF.

This clone appeared many times. The read terminates 3 residues before the CDR3 end, so the remaining end is supplied by the germline J gene. The chain recombines TRBV30 with TRBJ1-5, with TRBD1 matching over 8 bases. The V gene end was trimmed by 0 bases and the J gene end by 6 bases; junction bases not matched to a gene: 7. This CDR3 contains 15 residues. Per germline, CDR1 GTSNPN and CDR2 SVGIG (reference sequence). CDR3 amino acids: CAWSVSGGISQPQHF. The CDR3 bases that were read are TGTGCCTGGAGTGTCTCAGGGGGCATAAGTCAGCCC.

This clone appeared many times. The read falls 3 residues short of the CDR3 end, and the missing part is taken from the germline J gene. The chain is built from TRBV29-1 and TRBJ2-3; D unresolved. The CDR3 length is 13 residues. Per germline, CDR1 SQVTM and CDR2 ANQGSEA. Between the trimmed V and J ends, which lost 3 bases and 0 bases, there was a span of 7 bases. The part of the CDR3 DNA that was read is TGCAGCGTTGACAGTCAGAGCACAGATACG. Its protein product is CSVDSQSTDT. Given in full, the CDR3 is CSVDSQSTDTQYF.

This clone was picked up many times. The CDR3 region is CSAAVLAGGAYEQYF. The sequenced part of the CDR3 DNA is TGCAGCGCTGCGGTACTAGCGGGAGGAGCCTACGAG. The V gene is TRBV29-1, the J gene TRBJ2-7, with 12 bases fitting TRBD2. The CDR3 goes on 3 residues after the read ends, and that part is filled in from the germline J gene. The CDR3 is made up of 15 amino acids. Per the germline V gene, CDR1 is SQVTM and CDR2 is ANQGSEA. The junction had 9 bases not matched to a gene; V was cut back by 7 bases and J by 2 bases.

This clone was seen many times. The read halts 3 residues ahead of the CDR3 end, with the missing end drawn from the germline J gene. V gene TRBV9 combines with J gene TRBJ2-7; 8 bases are shared with TRBD1. V was clipped by 3 bases and J by 0 bases; unmatched bases: 14. Germline CDR1 is SGDLS and CDR2 is YYNGEE. There are 18 residues in the CDR3. The sequenced CDR3 bases are TGTGCCAGCAGCGGAAAAACAGGGGGGACAGGCCGCTCCTACGAG. Translated: CASSGKTGGTGRSYE. In full, the CDR3 reads CASSGKTGGTGRSYEQYF.

This clone was observed many times. The sequence runs out 3 residues before the end of the CDR3; the remainder is reconstructed from the germline J gene. J is TRBJ2-3 and V is TRBV20-1; D is uncertain. V lost 0 bases and J lost 3, with 4 bases in between. CDR3 length: 12 residues. Germline V gene lookup returns CDR1 DFQATT and CDR2 SNEGSKA (reference sequence). This CDR3 reads CSARDQTDTQYF. The sequenced CDR3 bases are TGCAGTGCTAGAGATCAGACAGATACG.

This clone has a count of ten or more. CDR3 protein: CASSFLKPDSPAYEQYF. The DNA read from the CDR3 is TGTGCCAGCAGTTTCCTTAAACCGGACTCCCCCGCGTACGAG. This chain links TRBV6-2 or TRBV6-3 with TRBJ2-7, with TRBD2 as a possible D gene (5 bases). With the read ending 3 residues before the CDR3 end, the germline J gene is used to fill in that end. Per the germline V gene, CDR1 is MNHEY and CDR2 is SVGEGT. V lost 4 bases, J lost 4 bases, and 23 bases lay in between. The CDR3 runs 17 residues.

This clone was observed at least ten times. The read halts 3 residues ahead of the CDR3 end, with the missing end drawn from the germline J gene. V and J are TRBV5-1 and TRBJ2-7; 9 bases are a match to TRBD1. The CDR3 sequence is 16 residues long. Per the germline V gene, CDR1 is SGHRS and CDR2 is YFSETQ. V was pared by 6 bases and J by 0 bases, with 10 bases of the junction left unmatched. The sequenced part of the CDR3 DNA is TGCGCCAGCAACAGAGACAGGGGGGAAGGCTCCTACGAG. As protein: CASNRDRGEGSYE. The whole CDR3 protein reads CASNRDRGEGSYEQYF.

This clone was picked up many times. The read falls 3 residues short of the CDR3 end, and the missing part is taken from the germline J gene. The gene calls are TRBV14 and TRBJ1-1; TRBD1 agrees at 7 bases. Germline V gene sequence: CDR1 SGHDN, CDR2 FVKESK. The CDR3 is 14 amino acids. After removal of 4 bases from V and 0 bases from J, the junction contained 2 bases not matched to a gene. The part of the CDR3 DNA that was read is TGTGCCAGCAGCCGGGGACAGTTGAACACTGAA. It codes for CASSRGQLNTE. The whole CDR3 sequence reads CASSRGQLNTEAFF.

The table lists this clone with many counts. Its ends do not fully match the called genes, so a read error is possible. The read is 3 residues too short to cover the CDR3 end, so that end is filled in from the germline J gene. The chain uses TRBV7-7 and TRBJ2-3, with D possibly matching TRBD2 (7 bases). The CDR3 spans 16 residues. The V gene's germline CDR1 is SSHAT and CDR2 FNYEAQ (reference sequence). This CDR3 reads CASSPMGGRFTDTQYF. The sequenced part of the CDR3 DNA is TGTGCTAGCAGCCCCATGGGGGGGCGATTCACAGATACG.

This clone was seen many times. The CDR3 end lies 3 residues beyond the end of the read and is filled in from the germline J gene. The chain carries TRBV11-2 and TRBJ2-7; D is perhaps TRBD2 (6 bases). The V gene lost 3 bases and the J gene lost 3 bases, with 15 bases spanning the gap. Germline lookup yields CDR1 SGHAT and CDR2 FQNNGV. The CDR3 consists of 15 residues. The CDR3 reads CASSLGGITYYEQYF. The CDR3 DNA, read in part, is TGTGCCAGCAGCTTGGGCGGGATCACTTACTACGAG.

This clone was counted at least ten times. The CDR3 is cut off 3 residues early in the read; its end comes from the germline J gene. The V gene is TRBV7-2, the J gene TRBJ2-7, with D possibly matching TRBD2 (6 bases). The V end was cut by 5 bases, the J end by 2 bases, with 7 bases between. There are 12 residues in the CDR3. Looked up from germline, CDR1 is SGHTA and CDR2 is FQGNSA. The CDR3 region is CASSPGAYEQYF. CDR3 DNA (partial): TGTGCCAGCAGCCCGGGGGCCTACGAG.

This clone was counted ten times or more. From the germline J gene comes the end of the CDR3, since the read stops 3 residues before it. This chain uses TRBV29-1 with TRBJ1-2; D unresolved. Per germline, CDR1 SQVTM and CDR2 ANQGSEA. The V and J ends lost 0 bases and 1 base respectively, with 12 bases between them. The CDR3 consists of 15 residues. CDR3 sequence: CSVEDEAGLNYGYTF. The covered CDR3 bases are TGCAGCGTTGAAGATGAGGCCGGACTTAACTATGGC.

This clone occurred many times. The sequence runs out 3 residues before the end of the CDR3; the remainder is reconstructed from the germline J gene. The chain couples TRBV7-9 to TRBJ1-3; D not resolved. Trimming removed 2 bases from V and 0 bases from J, with 8 bases in between. From germline, CDR1 is SEHNR and CDR2 FQNEAQ (reference sequence). The CDR3 sequence is 15 residues long. The CDR3 spells CASSLFEGSGNTIYF. The sequenced CDR3 bases are TGTGCCAGCAGCTTATTCGAAGGCTCTGGAAACACC.